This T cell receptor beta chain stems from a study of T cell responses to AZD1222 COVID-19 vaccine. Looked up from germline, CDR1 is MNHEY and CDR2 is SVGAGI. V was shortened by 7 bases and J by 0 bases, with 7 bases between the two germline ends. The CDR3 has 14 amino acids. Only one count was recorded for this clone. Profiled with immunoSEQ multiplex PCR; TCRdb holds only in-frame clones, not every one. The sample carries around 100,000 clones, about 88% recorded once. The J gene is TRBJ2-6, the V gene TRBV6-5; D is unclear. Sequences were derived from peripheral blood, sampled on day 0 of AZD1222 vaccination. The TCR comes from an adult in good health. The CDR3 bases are TGTGCCAGCACGAGGACCTCTGGGGCCAACGTCCTGACTTTC. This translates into CASTRTSGANVLTF.